This TCR beta chain was profiled in a study of shared clonotypes between healthy human individuals. In the study overall: The composition of the donors was a couple of women and a few men aged 18 to 49.

The assay was immunoSEQ multiplex PCR, and TCRdb's table has in-frame clones only and misses some. Of around 2.1 million clones in the sample, more than 90% were seen once. The CDR3 is 15 amino acids. V lost 8 bases, J lost 6 bases, and 23 bases lay in between. Germline V gene lookup returns CDR1 MNHNS and CDR2 SASEGT. A CD45RA+ naive subset and a CD45RA-negative memory subset were split from CD4+ cells. Sequencing input: naive CD4+ T cells sorted from blood. Regarding subset: CD45RA+ positively selected. This clonotype was obtained from a young man in good health. This rearrangement joins TRBV6-1 to TRBJ2-7; maybe TRBD1 (6 bases). Here the CDR3 reads CASVYPGQEAGEQYF. CDR3 sequence (DNA): TGTGCCAGCGTATACCCGGGACAAGAGGCTGGCGAGCAGTACTTC.